Presented here are 10 T cell receptor beta chains from one specimen sequenced in a study of blood T cell repertoires in COVID-19. Libraries were prepared by immunoSEQ multiplex PCR; TCRdb keeps only in-frame clonotypes and omits some of them. The sample holds about 250,000 clones, approximately 89% seen once. The sample comprised peripheral blood. The source of these receptors is a woman in her thirties with COVID-19, enrolled during active disease.

This clone was counted a single time. CDR3 protein: CASSRDSWKNTEAFF. The DNA for the CDR3 is TGTGCCAGCAGCCGTGACAGCTGGAAGAACACTGAAGCTTTCTTT. V usage is TRBV7-9 and J usage is TRBJ1-1; TRBD1 is a possible D gene (5 bases). CDR1 SEHNR and CDR2 FQNEAQ come from the germline V gene (reference sequence). V was clipped by 5 bases and J by 1 base, with 14 bases between them. There are 15 residues in the CDR3.

V is TRBV5-4 and J is TRBJ2-5, with D possibly being TRBD2 (7 bases). CDR3 length: 15 residues. Germline lookup yields CDR1 SGHNT and CDR2 YYREEE (reference sequence). With 2 bases removed from V and 5 bases from J, the gap between germline ends came to 16 bases. This CDR3 reads CASSFNGGARETQYF. DNA for the CDR3: TGTGCCAGCAGCTTCAATGGGGGGGCTAGGGAGACCCAGTACTTC.

The V call is TRBV27, the J call TRBJ2-1; D is possibly TRBD1 (6 bases). The CDR3 is 15 residues long. Trimming left V 6 bases short and J 3 bases short, with 15 bases between. Germline V lookup: CDR1 MNHEY, CDR2 SMNVEV (reference sequence). CDR3 amino acids: CASRDTTGNYNEQFF. The DNA of the CDR3 is TGTGCCAGCAGGGATACGACAGGAAACTACAATGAGCAGTTCTTC.

The V gene is TRBV2, the J gene TRBJ2-5; a weak D match, TRBD2 (6 bases). Germline CDR1 is SNHLY and CDR2 is FYNNEI. CDR3 length equals 13 residues. Trimming removed 8 bases from V and 5 bases from J, with 15 bases in between. CDR3 protein: CASEATGTETQYF. The CDR3, as DNA: TGTGCCAGCGAAGCCACCGGGACTGAGACCCAGTACTTC.

CDR3 protein: CASSPRVSGFNYGYTF. The CDR3, as DNA: TGTGCCAGCAGTCCCCGGGTGTCTGGATTTAACTATGGCTACACCTTC. The chain is built from TRBV3-1 (or the pseudogene TRBV3-2) and TRBJ1-2; D unresolved. Looked up from germline, CDR1 is LGHDT and CDR2 is YNNKEL (reference sequence). V shed 6 bases and J shed 1 base, with 18 bases lying between them. The CDR3 is 16 residues long.

The V and J genes are TRBV6-2 or TRBV6-3 and TRBJ1-5; tentatively, D is TRBD1 (6 bases). Germline V gene data show CDR1 as MNHEY and CDR2 as SVGEGT. V lost 5 bases, J lost 2 bases, and 10 bases lay in between. The CDR3 is 14 residues long. CDR3 DNA sequence: TGTGCCAGCAGTCGACAGGCCCGCAATCAGCCCCAGCATTTT. Amino acid sequence: CASSRQARNQPQHF.

CDR3 nucleotide sequence: TGTGCCAGCAGCTCCGTGGATACGCAGTATTTT. It is translated as CASSSVDTQYF. V and J are TRBV5-6 and TRBJ2-3; D not resolved. Trimming stripped 3 bases from V and 6 bases from J, with 5 bases between. Germline CDR1 and CDR2: SGHDT and YYEEEE. The CDR3 loop spans 11 amino acids.

This rearrangement joins TRBV4-3 to TRBJ2-7, with 7 bases identical to TRBD1. The CDR3 loop spans 13 amino acids. Germline CDR1 LGHNA, CDR2 YSLEER. J lost 10 bases, V lost 0 bases, and 6 bases had no gene match. The CDR3 is CASSQDMGQSQYF. CDR3 nucleotide sequence: TGCGCCAGCAGCCAAGATATGGGACAGAGCCAGTACTTC.

CDR3: CASSKSSGAQYF. As DNA, the CDR3 is TGTGCCAGCAGTAAATCGAGCGGGGCCCAGTACTTC. The chain has TRBV28 and TRBJ2-5, with 7 bases that match TRBD2. The length of the CDR3 is 12 residues. In germline, CDR1 is MDHEN, CDR2 SYDVKM. Trimming cost V 5 bases and J 9 bases; bases outside gene matches: 6.

The chain uses TRBV4-1 and TRBJ1-3; D is perhaps TRBD1 (6 bases). CDR1 is MGHRA, CDR2 YSYEKL, per germline. This CDR3 spans 17 amino acids. V lost 1 base and J lost 2, with 15 bases in between. The CDR3 protein is CASSQGRMQGTGNTIYF. Here the CDR3 DNA reads TGCGCCAGCAGCCAAGGCCGGATGCAGGGGACTGGAAACACCATATATTTT.